This T cell receptor (beta chain) derives from a study of cytomegalovirus exposure and HLA in healthy donors. General study findings and limits: Follow-up analysis later connected one missense variant in DCLRE1C with trimming of TCR beta V- and J-genes. It was only CMV serostatus that was available as immune exposure information. Based on reports, TCR beta sequences accurately predicted HLA-A and HLA-B alleles for most subjects.

V lost 7 bases, J lost 7 bases, and 5 bases stayed unmatched. Germline CDR1 is SNHLY and CDR2 is FYNNEI. The CDR3 spans 13 residues. To note about this clone: Its antigen is unidentified.

Use of 60 Vbeta and 13 Jbeta primers characterized the PCR. The data were produced by immunoSEQ multiplex PCR, yet TCRdb's version contains in-frame clones alone and is incomplete. Among around 130,000 clones listed, around 83% were seen once. The source material was PBMCs. The clonotype comes from a woman younger than 30 in good health and CMV-seropositive. The chain recombines TRBV2 with TRBJ2-1, with 9 bases aligning to TRBD1. CDR3 sequence: CASIRTGANEQFF. The CDR3 nucleotides are TGTGCCAGCATCCGGACAGGGGCAAATGAGCAGTTCTTC.